This T cell receptor (beta chain) derives from a study of blood T cell repertoires in COVID-19. Study summary: Some COVID-19 samples were acute and others convalescent; all came from the United States, Italy and Spain. From T cells, B-cell-depleted T cells, or PBMCs came the material, which was cDNA or gDNA.

Original processing notes: Reference gene primers were amplified, and this amplification served to estimate nucleated cell counts. Data came from immunoSEQ multiplex PCR; TCRdb stores just in-frame clones and leaves some out. V, J and clone size reflect that table, while D and trimming were determined from the DNA. The sample contains fewer than 250,000 clones, approximately 90% of which appear only once. This CDR3 is 14 amino acids long. Germline CDR1 is LGHDT and CDR2 is YNNKEL (reference sequence). V was trimmed by 1 base and J by 4 bases, leaving 5 bases between them. Source material: peripheral blood. The rearrangement joins TRBV3-1 (or the pseudogene TRBV3-2) to TRBJ2-6; D call uncertain. This TCR was recovered from a man in his 70s with acute or convalescent COVID-19. As DNA, the CDR3 is TGTGCCAGCAGCCAAGGACTGGGGGCCAACGTCCTGACTTTC. It specifies CASSQGLGANVLTF.